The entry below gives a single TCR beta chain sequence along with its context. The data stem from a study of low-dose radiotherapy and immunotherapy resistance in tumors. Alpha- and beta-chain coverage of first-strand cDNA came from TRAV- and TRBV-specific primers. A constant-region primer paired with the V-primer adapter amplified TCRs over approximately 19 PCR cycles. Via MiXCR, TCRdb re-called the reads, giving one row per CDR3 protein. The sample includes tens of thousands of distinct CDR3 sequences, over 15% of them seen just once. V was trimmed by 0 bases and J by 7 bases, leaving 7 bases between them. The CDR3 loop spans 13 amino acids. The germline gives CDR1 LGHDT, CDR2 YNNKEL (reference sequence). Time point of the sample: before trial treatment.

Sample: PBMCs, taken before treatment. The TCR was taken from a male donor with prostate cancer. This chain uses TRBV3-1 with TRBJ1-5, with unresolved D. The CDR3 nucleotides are TGTGCCAGCAGCCAAGAGCGGAACCAGCCCCAGCATTTT. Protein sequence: CASSQERNQPQHF.